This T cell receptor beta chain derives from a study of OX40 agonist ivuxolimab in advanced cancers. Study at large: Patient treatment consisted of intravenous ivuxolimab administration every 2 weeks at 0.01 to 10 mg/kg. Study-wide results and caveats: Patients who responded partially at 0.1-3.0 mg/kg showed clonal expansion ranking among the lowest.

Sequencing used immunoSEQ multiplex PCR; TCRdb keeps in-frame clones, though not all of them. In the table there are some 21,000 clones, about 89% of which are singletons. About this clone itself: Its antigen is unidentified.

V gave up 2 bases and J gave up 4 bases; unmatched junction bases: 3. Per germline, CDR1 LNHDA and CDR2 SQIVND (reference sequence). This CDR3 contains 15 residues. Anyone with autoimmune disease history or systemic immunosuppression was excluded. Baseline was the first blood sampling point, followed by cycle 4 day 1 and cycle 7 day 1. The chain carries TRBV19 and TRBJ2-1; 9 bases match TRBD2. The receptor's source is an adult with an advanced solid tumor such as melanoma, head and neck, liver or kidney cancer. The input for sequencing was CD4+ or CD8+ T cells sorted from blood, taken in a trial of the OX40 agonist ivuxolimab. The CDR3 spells CASSITLAGYNEQFF. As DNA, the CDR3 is TGTGCCAGTAGTATAACTCTAGCGGGATACAATGAGCAGTTCTTC.